This entry describes one T cell receptor (beta chain). A read error may account for a junction end that differs from germline. From unsorted bulk tissue weighing about 20-32 mg, DNA and RNA were co-extracted. Surgical resection treated primary liver carcinoma in the patients. The authors made TCR beta cDNA from around 500 ng total RNA with a constant-region primer. ARM-PCR, slightly modified, supplied the TCR beta libraries through three nested multiplex PCR rounds. It was with TRBV1-TRBV30 forward primers and a C-beta reverse primer that the first two PCR rounds were run, at around 11 cycles each. TCRdb itself ran the multiplex PCR reads through MiXCR, one entry per CDR3 protein. The sample records 40,000 or so distinct CDR3 sequences, 75% being singletons. The sample belongs to a study of tumor-infiltrating lymphocytes in primary liver carcinoma. As for the study in general: Patients, male and female, were 30 to 69 years old.

The germline CDR1 and CDR2 sequences are SGHDN and FVKESK. The CDR3 consists of 12 residues. The V call is TRBV14, the J call TRBJ2-3; no firm D call. TRBJ1-5 explains the end of the DNA better; the J call may be wrong. The receptor comes from a man aged 35 to 55 with primary liver carcinoma and hepatitis B virus infection. The sample consisted of tumor-adjacent normal liver tissue. In nucleotides, the CDR3 is TGTGCCAGCGGCCAAACCACAGATACGCAGCATTTT. Protein sequence: CASGQTTDTQHF.